The text below deals with one T cell receptor beta chain. The data were obtained in a study of CD8 T cells in Susac syndrome. About the research overall: Susac syndrome patients were untreated, on corticosteroids with some adding intravenous immunoglobulin, or on intravenous immunoglobulin only.

The RNA, 0.5 to 1 ug, was put through reverse transcription using random hexamers. Each CDR3 protein gets one entry after TCRdb re-called the immunoSEQ multiplex PCR reads with MiXCR. Of roughly 150,000 distinct CDR3 sequences in the sample, 90% to 96% are singletons; the top ten hold about 0.08%. In blood CD8+ and CD4+ T cells, TCR beta underwent sequencing. The diagnostic criteria for definite or probable disease, as recently defined, were met by the patients with Susac syndrome. Negative isolation was used for CD8+ and CD4+ T cells, and FACS enrichment was applied to TEMRA cells. The CDR3 length is 13 residues. Germline CDR1 is SGHRS and CDR2 is YFSETQ. Trimming took 0 bases from V and 0 from J, leaving 3 bases between them.

The chain joins TRBV5-1 to TRBJ1-1; D ambiguous. The receptor was isolated from a human donor with Susac syndrome. The sequenced sample was CD4+ T cells from PBMCs. As DNA, the CDR3 is TGCGCCAGCAGCTTGGAGCTGAACACTGAAGCTTTCTTT. Translating gives CASSLELNTEAFF.